This TCR beta chain was documented in a study of OX40 agonist ivuxolimab in advanced cancers. The study in broad terms: Ivuxolimab was an agonistic, fully human IgG2 monoclonal antibody directed against OX40 (CD134), a costimulatory receptor. Intravenous ivuxolimab was administered to patients every 2 weeks at six dose levels: 0.01, 0.1, 0.3, 1.5, 3 and 10 mg/kg. Of the approximately 50 dose-escalation patients, hepatocellular carcinoma was present in 19, melanoma in approximately 15, renal cell carcinoma in 9 and head and neck cancer in 9. In the dose-escalation cohort, 65% to 90% of patients were male, and the mean age was around 60 years, with a range of roughly 23 to 85. Patients were allowed to have had prior anti-PD-1, anti-PD-L1 or anti-CTLA-4 therapy, and around 37% of the dose-escalation patients had previously received checkpoint inhibitors. Three dose-escalation patients achieved partial responses, one with hepatocellular carcinoma and two with cutaneous melanoma. Peripheral TCRbeta sequencing aimed to test whether ivuxolimab altered TCR sequence diversity and caused clonal T-cell expansion. The paper reports the monotherapy dose-escalation portion (N ≈ 52 patients) of the phase I ivuxolimab trial. Here is what the overall study found, with its caveats: Which antigens the clonally expanded peripheral T cells were specific for was not determined. Partial responders in the 0.1-3.0 mg/kg groups had among the lowest normalized peripheral clonal expansion, especially among CD8+ T cells. Low levels of normalized T-cell clonal expansion were also seen in some patients who did not respond. After ivuxolimab, more expanded clones were found on average in CD8+ T cells than in CD4+ T cells. At doses of 0.1 to 3.0 mg/kg, clonal expansion of both CD4+ and CD8+ blood T cells was observed from baseline to week 6.

The trial excluded patients who had a history of autoimmune disease or were on systemic immunosuppression. Peripheral blood for TCR sequencing was collected from all dose cohorts at baseline, on cycle 4 day 1, and on cycle 7 day 1. Samples came from an open-label, multicenter, first-in-human phase I dose-escalation trial of ivuxolimab. Adults with locally advanced or metastatic melanoma, renal cell carcinoma, hepatocellular carcinoma or head and neck squamous cell carcinoma were enrolled in the trial. Before TCR sequencing, CD4+ T cells and CD8+ T cells were sorted from peripheral blood as separate populations. About this clone itself: Its antigen has not been determined. Within one base of it there is no much larger clone, and no base qualities were kept.

To sequence the TCRbeta CDR3 region, genomic DNA was isolated from the sorted cells. The immunoSEQ Assay was used to sequence the TCRbeta CDR3 regions. TCRdb took over this immuneACCESS table, retaining in-frame rearrangements with V and J assigned. Such tables are incomplete; in checked studies, under half of the missing clones stem from an unresolved V gene, and the remainder is unexplained. This sample comprises about 69,000 clones, about 85% of them detected only once. The biggest ten clones account for 5% to 6.5% of the sample. Via the germline V gene, CDR1 is LGHNA and CDR2 YSLEER. Germline trimming amounts to 4 bases on V and 4 bases on J, with 13 as the count of junction bases outside the gene matches. From cysteine to phenylalanine, the CDR3 is 18 amino acids long. Only the CDR3 portion is preserved as DNA: 54 bases, with reading frame beginning at the first base.

The sequence links TRBV4-3 to TRBJ1-2, and 12 junctional nucleotides match TRBD1. This TCR came from an adult with an advanced solid tumor such as melanoma, head and neck, liver or kidney cancer. The sequences come from CD4+ or CD8+ T cells sorted from blood, collected in a trial of the OX40 agonist ivuxolimab. The DNA sequence is given as TGCGCCAGCAGCCCCGTAGGAGCCGGGACAGGGGGCTCCTATGGCTACACCTTC. It translates to CASSPVGAGTGGSYGYTF.